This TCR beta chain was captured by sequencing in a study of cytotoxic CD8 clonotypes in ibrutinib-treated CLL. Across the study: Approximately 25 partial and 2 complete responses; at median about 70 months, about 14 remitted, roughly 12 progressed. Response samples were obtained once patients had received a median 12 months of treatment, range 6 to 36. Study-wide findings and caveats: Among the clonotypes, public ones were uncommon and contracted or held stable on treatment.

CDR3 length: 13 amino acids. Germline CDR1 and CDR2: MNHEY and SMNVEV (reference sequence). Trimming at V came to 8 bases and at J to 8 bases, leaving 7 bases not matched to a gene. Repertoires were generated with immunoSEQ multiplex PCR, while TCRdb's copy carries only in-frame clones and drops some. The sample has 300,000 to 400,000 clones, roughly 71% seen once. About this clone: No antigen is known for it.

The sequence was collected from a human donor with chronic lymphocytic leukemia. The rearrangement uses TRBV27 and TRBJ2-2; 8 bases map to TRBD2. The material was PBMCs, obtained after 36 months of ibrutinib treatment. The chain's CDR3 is CASASGSTGELFF. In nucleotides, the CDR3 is TGTGCCAGCGCGAGCGGGAGTACAGGGGAGCTGTTTTTT.